This passage covers 13 T cell receptor beta chains from one sample sequenced in a study of CD8+ T cells in alopecia areata. The authors extracted RNA and reverse transcribed it into cDNA as the sequencing template. Generated by immunoSEQ multiplex PCR, the TCRdb table keeps only in-frame clones and is missing some. Altogether about 130,000 clones are present, about 51% being singletons, with the ten largest covering about 16%. The treatment here: oral pan-JAK inhibitor, 5-10 mg twice daily. The sample in question was CD8+ T cells sorted from blood, obtained at week 4, from a patient treated with tofacitinib. The receptors come from a human donor with alopecia areata.

The V and J genes are TRBV5-4 and TRBJ2-1; D remains unclear. CDR3 length: 14 amino acids. V lost 0 bases to trimming and J lost 7 bases, with 11 bases between them. The germline V gene has CDR1 SGHNT and CDR2 YYREEE (reference sequence). CDR3 nucleotides: TGTGCCAGCAGCTTGGGCGATAGTGGGAATGAGCAGTTCTTC. Its translation is CASSLGDSGNEQFF.

The chain has TRBV5-6 and TRBJ1-1, with D uncertain. V lost 2 bases and J 2 bases, leaving 10 bases between the germline ends. This CDR3 is 14 amino acids long. The germline V gene encodes CDR1 SGHDT and CDR2 YYEEEE. Written as DNA, the CDR3 is TGTGCCAGCAGCTTCCCGACGGATAACACTGAAGCTTTCTTT. It encodes CASSFPTDNTEAFF.

The V call is TRBV13, the J call TRBJ2-1; D remains ambiguous. CDR1 PRHDT and CDR2 FYEKMQ come from the germline V gene (reference sequence). The CDR3 extends over 13 amino acids. V gave up 3 bases and J gave up 5 bases, with 8 bases separating them. CDR3 nucleotides: TGTGCCAGCAGCTTTTCCACCAACAATGAGCAGTTCTTC. The encoded protein is CASSFSTNNEQFF. Filled out from reference TRBV13 and TRBJ2-1, the complete variable domain reads AAGVIQSPRHLIKEKRETATLKCYPIPRHDTVYWYQQGPGQDPQFLISFYEKMQSDKGSIPDRFSAQQFSDYHSELNMSSLELGDSALYFCASSFSTNNEQFFGPGTRLTVL.

This CDR3 reads CASSGGTRHIDTQYF. In DNA form, the CDR3 reads TGTGCCAGCAGTGGCGGGACAAGGCACATCGATACGCAGTATTTT. This chain links TRBV6-1 with TRBJ2-3, with D perhaps given as TRBD1 or TRBD2 (6 bases each). The germline V and J ends were trimmed by 4 bases and 6 bases, with 17 bases remaining between them. In germline, CDR1 is MNHNS, CDR2 SASEGT. This CDR3 is 15 amino acids long.

The chain combines TRBV30 with TRBJ1-5; TRBD1 aligns across 7 bases. Per the germline V gene, CDR1 is GTSNPN and CDR2 is SVGIG (reference sequence). The J segment lost 5 bases and the V segment lost 3 bases, leaving 4 bases of the junction unmatched. This CDR3 region has 13 residues. For the CDR3, the DNA is TGTGCCTGGAGCTCTCAGGGGGATCAGCCCCAGCATTTT. Amino acids: CAWSSQGDQPQHF.

V usage is TRBV29-1 and J usage is TRBJ2-3; TRBD1 aligns across 9 bases. This CDR3 has 14 amino acids. Germline lookup yields CDR1 SQVTM and CDR2 ANQGSEA. Trimming took 3 bases from V and 1 from J; bases not matched to a gene: 2. The CDR3 DNA sequence: TGCAGCGTTGAGCGGACAGGGGGCACAGATACGCAGTATTTT. This codes for CSVERTGGTDTQYF.

This clone was picked up a small number of times. The rearrangement joins TRBV30 to TRBJ2-2; a possible D gene is TRBD2 (5 bases). CDR1 and CDR2 from the germline V gene are GTSNPN and SVGIG (reference sequence). This CDR3 spans 14 amino acids. Trimming pared 2 bases from V and 5 bases from J, leaving 12 bases between. This chain's CDR3 is CAWSPQEGTGELFF. DNA for the CDR3: TGTGCCTGGAGTCCTCAAGAGGGAACCGGGGAGCTGTTTTTT.

V is TRBV19 and J is TRBJ2-2, with a tentative D call TRBD1 (5 bases). This CDR3 spans 15 amino acids. Germline V gene data show CDR1 as LNHDA and CDR2 as SQIVND (reference sequence). V dropped 0 bases and J dropped 4 bases, with 9 bases sitting between them. CDR3 DNA: TGTGCCAGTAGTATAGAAGGGGAAGGCACCGGGGAGCTGTTTTTT. Its protein is CASSIEGEGTGELFF.

The chain combines TRBV4-1 with TRBJ1-5, with D tentatively TRBD1 (5 bases). V was trimmed by 1 base and J by 2 bases, leaving 9 bases between them. The CDR3 is 15 amino acids. Germline V CDR1 and CDR2: MGHRA, YSYEKL. The CDR3 is CASSQVGGGNQPQHF. Written as DNA, the CDR3 is TGCGCCAGCAGCCAAGTAGGAGGGGGCAATCAGCCCCAGCATTTT.

The V call is TRBV5-1, the J call TRBJ1-2, with no clear D. The length of the CDR3 is 14 residues. Germline V CDR1 and CDR2: SGHRS, YFSETQ. V shed 5 bases and J shed 7 bases, with 18 bases lying between them. The CDR3 DNA is TGCGCCAGCAGAGGGAGTCCCGAAGTGGGTGGCTACACCTTC. Residues: CASRGSPEVGGYTF.

The V gene is TRBV6-5, the J gene TRBJ2-7, with 9 bases that match TRBD1. In germline, CDR1 is MNHEY, CDR2 SVGAGI. The CDR3 consists of 16 residues. The V gene end was trimmed by 2 bases and the J gene end by 2 bases; junction bases not matched to a gene: 7. CDR3 DNA: TGTGCCAGCAGTTACGATCCGGGACAGGGAACCTACGAGCAGTACTTC. It specifies CASSYDPGQGTYEQYF.

The table lists this clone with a few counts. The chain carries TRBV29-1 and TRBJ2-3; perhaps TRBD2 as D (5 bases). This CDR3 has 15 residues. The germline CDR1 and CDR2 sequences are SQVTM and ANQGSEA. Trimming took 5 bases from V and 2 from J, leaving 17 bases between them. The CDR3 is CSVSPRGEFTDTQYF. The CDR3, as DNA: TGCAGCGTTAGCCCTCGGGGAGAGTTCACAGATACGCAGTATTTT.

In the case of this clone: Given a far larger clone just one base away, this is likely a sequencing read error. The gene calls are TRBV27 and TRBJ2-1; D may correspond to TRBD1 or TRBD2 (5 bases each). Germline CDR1 is MNHEY and CDR2 is SMNVEV (reference sequence). This CDR3 has 18 amino acids. Here the CDR3 DNA reads TGTGCCAGCTGTTTAGGGTTCGGGGCTTCGAGCTCCTACAATGAGCAGTTCTTC. This codes for CASCLGFGASSSYNEQFF.